These 17 T cell receptor beta chains were all obtained from the same sample, sequenced in a study of PD-L1 blockade in urothelial cancer. Generated by immunoSEQ multiplex PCR, the TCRdb table keeps only in-frame clones and is missing some. The profile shows 48,000 or so clones, 87% of them singletons. As to time point: pretreatment peripheral blood. The sample in question was PBMCs, obtained around atezolizumab (anti-PD-L1) treatment. The receptors come from a woman aged 60-75 years with urothelial cancer.

This chain uses TRBV27 with TRBJ2-5, with 9 positions matching TRBD2. Trimming at V came to 4 bases and at J to 1 base, leaving 7 bases not matched to a gene. Germline-derived CDR1 and CDR2 are MNHEY and SMNVEV (reference sequence). CDR3 length equals 16 residues. In DNA, the CDR3 is TGTGCCAGCAGTTCCCGGGGGCGGGGGGGCCAAGAGACCCAGTACTTC. Translating it yields CASSSRGRGGQETQYF.

This clone was found a few times. The CDR3 sequence: CATSRVNRGEGYTF. The CDR3 region has the DNA TGTGCCACCAGCAGAGTCAACAGGGGGGAAGGCTACACCTTC. This chain uses TRBV15 with TRBJ1-2; 8 bases match TRBD1. Germline V gives CDR1 LNHNV, CDR2 YYDKDF (reference sequence). The CDR3 is 14 residues long. V gave up 1 base and J gave up 8 bases; unmatched junction bases: 6.

V usage is TRBV7-2 and J usage is TRBJ1-5, with no clear D. V lost 8 bases and J 4 bases, leaving 12 bases between the germline ends. The CDR3 has 13 amino acids. CDR1 and CDR2 (germline): SGHTA, FQGNSA. This CDR3 is CASAYEGNQPQHF. The CDR3 nucleotides read TGTGCCAGCGCTTACGAGGGTAATCAGCCCCAGCATTTT.

V usage is TRBV7-8 and J usage is TRBJ1-1, with 10 positions matching TRBD1. With 3 bases clipped from V and 6 bases from J, the junction kept 7 bases outside the gene matches. Germline V gene data show CDR1 as SGHVS and CDR2 as FQNEAQ. CDR3 length equals 15 residues. The CDR3 coding sequence is TGTGCCAGCAGCTTGGGCCGGGACAGGGGTCCTGAAGCTTTCTTT. Encoded protein: CASSLGRDRGPEAFF.

A single count supports this clone. The chain carries TRBV5-4 and TRBJ1-2; 8 nucleotides line up with TRBD1. V lost 0 bases, J lost 2 bases, and 0 bases stayed unmatched. This CDR3 is 14 amino acids long. Germline V gives CDR1 SGHNT, CDR2 YYREEE (reference sequence). DNA of the CDR3: TGTGCCAGCAGCTTGGGGACAGGGAACTATGGCTACACCTTC. Its translation: CASSLGTGNYGYTF.

The chain has TRBV5-5 and TRBJ1-1; tentative D call: TRBD1 (6 bases). Trimming removed 0 bases at V and 2 bases at J, with 8 bases between. Germline V lookup: CDR1 SGHKS, CDR2 YYEKEE (reference sequence). This CDR3 spans 14 amino acids. Written as DNA, the CDR3 is TGTGCCAGCAGCTTGGGACAGGCAAACACTGAAGCTTTCTTT. It codes for CASSLGQANTEAFF. Complete variable domain (other parts from reference TRBV5-5 and TRBJ1-1): DAGVTQSPTHLIKTRGQQVTLRCSPISGHKSVSWYQQVLGQGPQFIFQYYEKEERGRGNFPDRFSARQFPNYSSELNVNALLLGDSALYLCASSLGQANTEAFFGQGTRLTVV.

The CDR3 sequence: CASSSGTGASRTEAFF. The CDR3 region has the DNA TGCGCCAGCAGCTCCGGGACAGGGGCGTCGAGAACTGAAGCTTTCTTT. The chain recombines TRBV5-1 with TRBJ1-1, with TRBD1 matching over 10 bases. The CDR3 is 16 residues long. Unmatched junction bases numbered 10, after V lost 3 bases and J lost 5 bases. The germline V gene has CDR1 SGHRS and CDR2 YFSETQ.

The rearrangement uses TRBV4-1 and TRBJ1-2, with D perhaps TRBD1 (5 bases). With 4 bases removed from V and 3 bases from J, the gap between germline ends came to 15 bases. The CDR3 runs 15 residues. In germline, CDR1 is MGHRA, CDR2 YSYEKL. For the CDR3, the DNA is TGCGCCAGCAGCCCAGAAGTGCAGGGCTACTATGGCTACACCTTC. Residues: CASSPEVQGYYGYTF.

The chain carries TRBV7-9 and TRBJ2-2; possibly TRBD1 for D (6 bases). Trimming pared 1 base from V and 7 bases from J, leaving 16 bases between. Germline CDR1 is SEHNR and CDR2 is FQNEAQ (reference sequence). The CDR3 sequence is 16 residues long. The CDR3 bases are TGTGCCAGCAGCTTAGACAGGGTCTTGGTCGGCGGGGAGCTGTTTTTT. Its translation: CASSLDRVLVGGELFF. Full variable domain (rest looked up from reference TRBV7-9 and TRBJ2-2): DTGVSQNPRHKITKRGQNVTFRCDPISEHNRLYWYRQTLGQGPEFLTYFQNEAQLEKSRLLSDRFSAERPKGSFSTLEIQRTEQGDSAMYLCASSLDRVLVGGELFFGEGSRLTVL.

This chain connects TRBV29-1 to TRBJ2-5; D uncertain. The CDR3 contains 15 residues. Germline V gene lookup returns CDR1 SQVTM and CDR2 ANQGSEA. Trimming cost V 2 bases and J 4 bases, with 17 bases left between them. CDR3 DNA sequence: TGCAGCGTTGAACTTTCGGAGTTTATAGGAGAGACCCAGTACTTC. This codes for CSVELSEFIGETQYF.

The chain couples TRBV5-1 to TRBJ2-5; D not certain. Trimming shortened V by 1 base and J by 1 base, and 2 bases separated the two germline ends. Germline CDR1 is SGHRS and CDR2 is YFSETQ. This CDR3 spans 12 amino acids. CDR3 residues: CASSLLQETQYF. CDR3 DNA: TGCGCCAGCAGCTTGCTCCAAGAGACCCAGTACTTC.

This rearrangement joins TRBV7-2 to TRBJ2-7; 13 nucleotides match TRBD2. CDR1 SGHTA and CDR2 FQGNSA come from the germline V gene. This CDR3 region has 16 residues. V lost 0 bases to trimming and J lost 4 bases; unmatched junction nucleotides: 3. Here the CDR3 reads CASSLAGTSGIYEQYF. As DNA, the CDR3 is TGTGCCAGCAGCTTAGCTGGGACTAGCGGGATTTACGAGCAGTACTTC. The whole variable domain, remainder taken from reference TRBV7-2 and TRBJ2-7, is GAGVSQSPSNKVTEKGKDVELRCDPISGHTALYWYRQSLGQGLEFLIYFQGNSAPDKSGLPSDRFSAERTGGSVSTLTIQRTQQEDSAVYLCASSLAGTSGIYEQYFGPGTRLTVT.

The chain uses TRBV28 and TRBJ2-7, with TRBD2 matching 8 bases. The CDR3 sequence is 15 residues long. Germline lookup yields CDR1 MDHEN and CDR2 SYDVKM. The V and J ends lost 1 base and 2 bases, in that order; junction bases with no gene match: 4. CDR3 protein: CASSLYSGVTYEQYF. DNA of the CDR3: TGTGCCAGCAGTTTATATAGCGGGGTTACCTACGAGCAGTACTTC.

V usage is TRBV11-3 and J usage is TRBJ2-3; 9 bases agree with TRBD2. There are 15 residues in the CDR3. The V gene's germline CDR1 is SGHNT and CDR2 YENEEA. V lost 1 base, J lost 7 bases, and 6 bases stayed unmatched. The CDR3, as DNA: TGTGCCAGCAGCTTAGGGCCTAGCGGGACAAATACGCAGTATTTT. Its translation: CASSLGPSGTNTQYF.

The chain's CDR3 is CASSQGTGLAGGPGSNEQFF. CDR3 in DNA: TGCGCCAGCAGCCAAGGAACGGGACTAGCGGGAGGGCCAGGGTCCAATGAGCAGTTCTTC. The chain has TRBV4-3 and TRBJ2-1; 16 bases are shared with TRBD2. This CDR3 region has 20 residues. CDR1 and CDR2 (germline): LGHNA, YSLEER. V gave up 1 base and J gave up 6 bases; unmatched junction bases: 12.

The chain has TRBV9 and TRBJ2-5, with 7 bases fitting TRBD2. Germline CDR1 and CDR2: SGDLS and YYNGEE. V shed 4 bases, J shed 2 bases, and the junction held 2 bases outside the gene matches. This CDR3 has 13 amino acids. The CDR3 protein is CASSLGLQETQYF. CDR3 nucleotide sequence: TGTGCCAGCAGCCTGGGACTACAAGAGACCCAGTACTTC.

J is TRBJ2-7 and V is TRBV18; 9 nucleotides agree with TRBD1. The CDR3 totals 15 residues. V shed 0 bases, J shed 5 bases, and the junction held 5 bases outside the gene matches. Germline CDR1 KGHSH, CDR2 LQKENI. The CDR3 reads CASSPPGQGVHEQYF. In DNA form, the CDR3 reads TGTGCCAGCTCACCACCGGGACAGGGTGTCCACGAGCAGTACTTC. The full variable domain, in which reference TRBV18 and TRBJ2-7 provide the parts outside the CDR3, is NAGVMQNPRHLVRRRGQEARLRCSPMKGHSHVYWYRQLPEEGLKFMVYLQKENIIDESGMPKERFSAEFPKEGPSILRIQQVVRGDSAAYFCASSPPGQGVHEQYFGPGTRLTVT.